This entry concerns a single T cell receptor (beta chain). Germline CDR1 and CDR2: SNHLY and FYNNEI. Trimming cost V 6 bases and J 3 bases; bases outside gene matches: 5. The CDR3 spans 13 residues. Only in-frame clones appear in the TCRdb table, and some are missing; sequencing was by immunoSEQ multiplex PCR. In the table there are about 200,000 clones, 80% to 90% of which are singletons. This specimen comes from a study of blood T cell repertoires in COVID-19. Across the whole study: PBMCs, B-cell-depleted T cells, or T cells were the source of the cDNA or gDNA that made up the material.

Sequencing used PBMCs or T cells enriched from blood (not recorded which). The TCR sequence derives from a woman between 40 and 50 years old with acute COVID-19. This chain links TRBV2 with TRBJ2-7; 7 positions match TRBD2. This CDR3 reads CASRGGSIYEQYF. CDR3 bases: TGTGCCAGCAGGGGGGGGTCCATCTACGAGCAGTACTTC.